These 7 T cell receptor beta chains came from one sample sequenced in a study of T cells in narcolepsy. Assay: immunoSEQ multiplex PCR; the TCRdb copy retains only in-frame clones and omits some. In the table there are some 10,000 clones, roughly 65% of which are singletons. Specimen: CD45RA- memory CD8+ T cells from PBMCs. The receptors originated from a human donor with narcolepsy.

As DNA, the CDR3 is TGCGCCAGCAGCTTGGAAGTCGGGGCGGGGGAGCTGTTTTTT. It encodes CASSLEVGAGELFF. The gene calls are TRBV5-1 and TRBJ2-2; TRBD1 or TRBD2 may be the D gene (5 bases each). CDR3 length: 14 residues. Between the trimmed V and J ends, which lost 0 bases and 8 bases, there was a span of 11 bases. The germline gives CDR1 SGHRS, CDR2 YFSETQ.

The V and J genes are TRBV4-1 and TRBJ2-2, with TRBD2 matching 9 bases. V was clipped by 4 bases and J by 3 bases; unmatched bases: 12. CDR1 is MGHRA and CDR2 is YSYEKL in the germline V gene. The CDR3 loop spans 18 amino acids. CDR3 residues: CASSPRAGVAGDTGELFF. CDR3 in DNA: TGCGCCAGCAGCCCTCGGGCAGGCGTAGCGGGAGACACCGGGGAGCTGTTTTTT.

The genes are TRBV7-9 and TRBJ2-7; 7 nucleotides agree with TRBD2. Germline V lookup: CDR1 SEHNR, CDR2 FQNEAQ (reference sequence). CDR3 length: 14 amino acids. V shed 4 bases, J shed 0 bases, and the junction held 3 bases outside the gene matches. CDR3 sequence reads: CASSSSGISYEQYF. CDR3 bases: TGTGCCAGCAGCTCCAGCGGGATCTCCTACGAGCAGTACTTC.

This chain links TRBV4-2 with TRBJ2-7; unclear D gene. Trimming removed 0 bases at V and 2 bases at J, with 20 bases between. The CDR3 contains 18 residues. CDR1 is LGHNA, CDR2 YNFKEQ, per germline. CDR3 region: CASSQEWFRFHPAYEQYF. In nucleotides, the CDR3 is TGTGCCAGCAGCCAAGAATGGTTTAGGTTTCACCCAGCCTACGAGCAGTACTTC.

The rearrangement links TRBV6-1 to TRBJ2-1; D is possibly TRBD1 (6 bases). Between the trimmed V and J ends, which lost 5 bases and 4 bases, there was a span of 9 bases. The CDR3 sequence is 13 residues long. Germline V lookup: CDR1 MNHNS, CDR2 SASEGT. The CDR3 DNA sequence: TGTGCCAGCAGTAGACAGGCTTACAATGAGCAGTTCTTC. Its translation is CASSRQAYNEQFF.

The CDR3 DNA reads as TGCGCCAGCAGCAGGACAGGAGAAGAGACCCAGTACTTC. Translating it yields CASSRTGEETQYF. V and J are TRBV5-1 and TRBJ2-5; 7 nucleotides align to TRBD1. Germline V CDR1 and CDR2: SGHRS, YFSETQ. Losses at the gene ends were 4 bases for V and 3 bases for J; bases not matched to a gene: 3. The CDR3 extends over 13 amino acids.

This clone was seen a few times. The chain employs TRBV4-1 and TRBJ1-3; the match to TRBD1 covers 7 bases. Germline V lookup: CDR1 MGHRA, CDR2 YSYEKL. The CDR3 has 15 residues. V was pared by 2 bases and J by 2 bases, with 3 bases of the junction left unmatched. The CDR3 here is CASSQYRGTGNTIYF. The CDR3 nucleotides read TGCGCCAGCAGCCAATACAGGGGCACTGGAAACACCATATATTTT.